The TCR beta chain under discussion was sequenced for a study of blood T cell repertoires in COVID-19. The method was immunoSEQ multiplex PCR; TCRdb's version includes in-frame clones alone and lacks a portion of them. The data show fewer than 650,000 clones, about 88% seen once. Seattle participants joined during active infection and were tracked over time. Germline-derived CDR1 and CDR2 are SGHAT and FQNNGV. The CDR3 has 14 residues. Trimming at V came to 1 base and at J to 3 bases, leaving 3 bases not matched to a gene. The specimen sequenced was peripheral blood. J is TRBJ2-7 and V is TRBV11-2; 7 bases match TRBD1. The sequence came from a woman in her fifties or sixties with COVID-19, enrolled during active disease. In nucleotides, the CDR3 is TGTGCCAGCAGCTTAGGGGCAGGGGGCTACGAGCAGTACTTC. It yields the protein CASSLGAGGYEQYF.